These T cell receptor beta chains were read from a single sample in a study of Ad26.COV2.S vaccination and SARS-CoV-2 variants. The method was immunoSEQ multiplex PCR; TCRdb's version includes in-frame clones alone and lacks a portion of them. The sample holds a few hundred thousand clones, around 86% seen once. The source material was peripheral blood, sampled in a trial of Ad26.COV2.S vaccine versus placebo. All receptors come from a person between 18 and 65 years old who received the Ad26.COV2.S COVID-19 vaccine or a placebo. Each CDR3 is given with its conserved first and last residue. The D gene is left open where the match is weak. The size entry is marked missing in some rows and otherwise reads once, few, many or a size class.

j_gene | d_gene | abundance | v_gene | CDR3aa | CDR3nt
TRBJ2-5 | NA | NA | TRBV19 | CASSIRALGETQYF | TGTGCCAGTAGTATAAGGGCCCTGGGGGAGACCCAGTACTTC
TRBJ1-3 | NA | few | TRBV6-1 | CASSERDFSGNTIYF | TGTGCCAGCAGTGAAAGGGACTTCTCTGGAAACACCATATATTTT
TRBJ1-2 | NA | NA | TRBV10-3 | CAISGANYGYTF | TGTGCCATTTCTGGGGCTAACTATGGCTACACCTTC
TRBJ2-3 | NA | NA | TRBV9 | CASSGGGARTDEF | TGTGCCAGCAGCGGAGGGGGAGCCAGGACGGACGAATTT
TRBJ2-1 | TRBD1 | NA | TRBV4-3 | CASSQEPGGDAYNEQFF | TGCGCCAGCAGCCAAGAGCCAGGGGGCGACGCCTACAATGAGCAGTTCTTC
TRBJ1-1 | TRBD1 | NA | TRBV7-9 | CASSLVGGGMNTEAFF | TGTGCCAGCAGCTTAGTAGGGGGCGGGATGAACACTGAAGCTTTCTTT
TRBJ2-7 | TRBD2 | NA | TRBV5-1 | CASSLGRGGAYEQYF | TGCGCCAGCAGCTTGGGGCGCGGGGGGGCGTACGAGCAGTACTTC
TRBJ1-1 | NA | NA | TRBV7-2 | CASSLAIRTPLEAFF | TGTGCCAGCAGCTTAGCGATCCGGACACCTCTCGAAGCTTTCTTT
TRBJ1-2 | NA | NA | TRBV20-1 | CSAGGGGGYTF | TGCAGTGCTGGTGGGGGAGGGGGCTACACCTTC
TRBJ2-1 | TRBD2 | once | TRBV24-1 | CATSLGGSGTSNEQFF | TGTGCCACCTCTCTGGGGGGTAGCGGGACGTCCAATGAGCAGTTCTTC
TRBJ1-1 | NA | NA | TRBV5-4 | CASSYTNRNTEAFF | TGTGCCAGCAGCTACACAAACCGGAACACTGAAGCTTTCTTT
TRBJ1-1 | TRBD1 | NA | TRBV7-3 | CASRQTGANTEAFF | TGTGCCAGCCGCCAAACAGGGGCGAACACTGAAGCTTTCTTT
TRBJ1-6 | TRBD1 | few | TRBV19 | CASSGDSRSSYNSPLHF | TGTGCCAGTAGTGGGGACAGCCGAAGCTCCTATAATTCACCCCTCCACTTT
TRBJ1-5 | NA | once | TRBV3-1/TRBV3-2 | CASSVRGGKQPQHF | TGTGCCAGCAGCGTGCGGGGGGGGAAACAGCCCCAGCATTTT
TRBJ2-1 | NA | NA | TRBV15 | CATSRDTADEQFF | TGTGCCACCAGCAGAGATACCGCCGATGAGCAGTTCTTC
TRBJ2-2 | NA | NA | TRBV4-3 | CASSHPGTGELFF | TGCGCCAGCAGCCACCCCGGGACCGGGGAGCTGTTTTTT
TRBJ2-2 | NA | NA | TRBV20-1 | CSARHTGELFF | TGCAGTGCTAGACACACCGGGGAGCTGTTTTTT
TRBJ1-5 | NA | NA | TRBV19 | CASSIPSGGLSNQPQHF | TGTGCCAGTAGTATCCCCAGTGGAGGCCTTAGCAATCAGCCCCAGCATTTT
TRBJ2-7 | NA | NA | TRBV4-3 | CASSLAWDRSYEQYF | TGCGCCAGCAGCCTTGCGTGGGACCGATCCTACGAGCAGTACTTC
TRBJ2-3 | NA | NA | TRBV5-1 | CASRGVGDTQYF | TGCGCCAGCAGGGGGGTGGGAGATACGCAGTATTTT
TRBJ2-1 | NA | NA | TRBV3-1/TRBV3-2 | CASSQGGGLSYNEQFF | TGTGCCAGCAGCCAAGGGGGCGGGTTGTCCTACAATGAGCAGTTCTTC
TRBJ2-1 | TRBD1 | NA | TRBV6-5 | CASSTGAGSYNEQFF | TGTGCCAGCAGTACAGGGGCGGGCTCCTACAATGAGCAGTTCTTC